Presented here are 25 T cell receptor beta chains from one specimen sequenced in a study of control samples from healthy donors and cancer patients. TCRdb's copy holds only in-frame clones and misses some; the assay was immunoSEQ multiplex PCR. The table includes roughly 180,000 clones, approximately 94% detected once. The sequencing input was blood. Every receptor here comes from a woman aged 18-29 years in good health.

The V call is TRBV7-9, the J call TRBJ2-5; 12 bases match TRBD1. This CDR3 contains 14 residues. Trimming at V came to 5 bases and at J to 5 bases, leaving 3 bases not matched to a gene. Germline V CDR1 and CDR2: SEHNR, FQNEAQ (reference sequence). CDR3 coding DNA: TGTGCCAGCAGCGGGGACAGGGGGCTGGAGACCCAGTACTTC. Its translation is CASSGDRGLETQYF. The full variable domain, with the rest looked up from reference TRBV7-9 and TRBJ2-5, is DTGVSQNPRHKITKRGQNVTFRCDPISEHNRLYWYRQTLGQGPEFLTYFQNEAQLEKSRLLSDRFSAERPKGSFSTLEIQRTEQGDSAMYLCASSGDRGLETQYFGPGTRLLVL.

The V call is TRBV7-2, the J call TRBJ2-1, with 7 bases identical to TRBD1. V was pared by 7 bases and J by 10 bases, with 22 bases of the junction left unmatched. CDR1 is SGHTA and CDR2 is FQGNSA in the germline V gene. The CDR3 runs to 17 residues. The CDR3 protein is CASILKNRDSDAKEQFF. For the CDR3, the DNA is TGTGCCAGCATCCTAAAGAACCGGGACAGTGATGCTAAAGAGCAGTTCTTC.

The CDR3 DNA follows: TGTGCCAGCAGCTATGGGGGACAGGGGACAGATACGCAGTATTTT. As protein: CASSYGGQGTDTQYF. This rearrangement joins TRBV6-5 to TRBJ2-3; 10 bases match TRBD1. Germline V gives CDR1 MNHEY, CDR2 SVGAGI. The junction had 6 bases not matched to a gene; V was cut back by 6 bases and J by 3 bases. CDR3 length: 15 amino acids.

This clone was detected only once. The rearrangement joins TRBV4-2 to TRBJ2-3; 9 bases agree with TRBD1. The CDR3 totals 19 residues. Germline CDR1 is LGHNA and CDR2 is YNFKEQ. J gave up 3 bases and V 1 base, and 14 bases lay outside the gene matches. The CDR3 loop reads CASSQGTGVLAAITDTQYF. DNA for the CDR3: TGTGCCAGCAGCCAAGGGACAGGGGTGCTAGCGGCCATAACAGATACGCAGTATTTT.

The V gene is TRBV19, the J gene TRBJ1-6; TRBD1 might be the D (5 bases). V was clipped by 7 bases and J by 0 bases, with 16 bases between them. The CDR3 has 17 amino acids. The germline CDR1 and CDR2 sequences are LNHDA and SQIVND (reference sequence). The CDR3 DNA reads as TGTGCCAGTACCCCTTCCCCCAGGGCCTCCTATAATTCACCCCTCCACTTT. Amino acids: CASTPSPRASYNSPLHF.

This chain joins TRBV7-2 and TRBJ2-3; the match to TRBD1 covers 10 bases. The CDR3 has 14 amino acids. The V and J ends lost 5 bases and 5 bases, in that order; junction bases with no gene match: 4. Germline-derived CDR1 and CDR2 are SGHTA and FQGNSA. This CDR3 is CASSVDRGGDTQYF. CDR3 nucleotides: TGTGCCAGCAGCGTGGACAGGGGGGGAGATACGCAGTATTTT.

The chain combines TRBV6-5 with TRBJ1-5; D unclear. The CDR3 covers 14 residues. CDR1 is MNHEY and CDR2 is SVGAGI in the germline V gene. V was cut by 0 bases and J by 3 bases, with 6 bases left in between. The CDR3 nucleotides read TGTGCCAGCAGTTACTCGAGAGACAATCAGCCCCAGCATTTT. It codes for CASSYSRDNQPQHF.

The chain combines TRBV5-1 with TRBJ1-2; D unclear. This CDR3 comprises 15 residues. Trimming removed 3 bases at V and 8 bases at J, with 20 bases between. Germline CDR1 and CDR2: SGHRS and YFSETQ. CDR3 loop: CASSSDGMSYFGYTF. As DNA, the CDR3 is TGCGCCAGCAGCTCGGACGGAATGTCTTACTTCGGCTACACCTTC.

The CDR3 loop is CASSSQDLYGYTF. CDR3 coding DNA: TGTGCCAGCAGCTCCCAGGACCTCTATGGCTACACCTTC. The rearrangement joins TRBV11-3 to TRBJ1-2; D gene ambiguous. There are 13 residues in the CDR3. The V gene's germline CDR1 is SGHNT and CDR2 YENEEA. The ends were cut back, 4 bases at V and 4 bases at J, with 10 bases in the middle.

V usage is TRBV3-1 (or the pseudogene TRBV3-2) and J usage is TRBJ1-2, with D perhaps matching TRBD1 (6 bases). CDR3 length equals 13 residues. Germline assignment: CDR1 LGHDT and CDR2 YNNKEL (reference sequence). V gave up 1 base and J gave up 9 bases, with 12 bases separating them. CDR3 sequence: CASSQGTGRSYTF. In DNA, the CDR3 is TGTGCCAGCAGCCAAGGTACAGGGAGAAGCTACACCTTC.

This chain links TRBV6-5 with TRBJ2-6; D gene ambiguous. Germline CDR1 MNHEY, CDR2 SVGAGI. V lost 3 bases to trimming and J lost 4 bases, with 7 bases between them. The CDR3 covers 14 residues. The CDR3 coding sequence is TGTGCCAGCAGTTATCCTGGAGGGGCCAACGTCCTGACTTTC. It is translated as CASSYPGGANVLTF.

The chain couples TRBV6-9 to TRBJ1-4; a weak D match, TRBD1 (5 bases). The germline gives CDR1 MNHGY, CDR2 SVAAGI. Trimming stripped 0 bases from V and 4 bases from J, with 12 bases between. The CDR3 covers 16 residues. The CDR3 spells CASSYSGGPHNEKLFF. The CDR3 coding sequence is TGTGCCAGCAGTTATTCCGGGGGACCCCATAATGAAAAACTGTTTTTT.

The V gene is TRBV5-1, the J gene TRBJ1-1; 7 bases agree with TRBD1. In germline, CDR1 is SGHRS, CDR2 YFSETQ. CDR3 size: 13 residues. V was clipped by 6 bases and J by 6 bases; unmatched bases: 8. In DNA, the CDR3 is TGCGCCAGCACCCTAACGGGGACAGCTGAAGCTTTCTTT. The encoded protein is CASTLTGTAEAFF.

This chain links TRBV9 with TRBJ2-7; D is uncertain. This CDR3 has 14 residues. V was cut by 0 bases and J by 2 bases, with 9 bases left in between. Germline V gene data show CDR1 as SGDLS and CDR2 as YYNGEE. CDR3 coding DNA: TGTGCCAGCAGCGTAGCCAGTGCTCCCTACGAGCAGTACTTC. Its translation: CASSVASAPYEQYF.

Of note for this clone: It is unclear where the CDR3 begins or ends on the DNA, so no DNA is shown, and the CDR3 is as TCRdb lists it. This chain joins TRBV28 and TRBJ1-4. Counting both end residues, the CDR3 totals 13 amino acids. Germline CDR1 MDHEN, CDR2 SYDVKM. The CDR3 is CASSSSSGGKLFF.

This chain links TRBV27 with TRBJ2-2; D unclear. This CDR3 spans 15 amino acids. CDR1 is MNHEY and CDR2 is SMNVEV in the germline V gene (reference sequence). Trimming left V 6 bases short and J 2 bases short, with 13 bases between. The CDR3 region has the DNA TGTGCCAGCAGCAAAGACACGTTCAACACCGGGGAGCTGTTTTTT. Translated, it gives CASSKDTFNTGELFF.

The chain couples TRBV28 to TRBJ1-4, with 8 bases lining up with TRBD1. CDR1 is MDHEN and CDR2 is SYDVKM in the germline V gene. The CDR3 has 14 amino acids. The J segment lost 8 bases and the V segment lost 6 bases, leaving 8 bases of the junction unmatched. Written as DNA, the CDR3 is TGTGCCAGCAGGCCTGGACAGGGCTGGGAAAAACTGTTTTTT. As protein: CASRPGQGWEKLFF.

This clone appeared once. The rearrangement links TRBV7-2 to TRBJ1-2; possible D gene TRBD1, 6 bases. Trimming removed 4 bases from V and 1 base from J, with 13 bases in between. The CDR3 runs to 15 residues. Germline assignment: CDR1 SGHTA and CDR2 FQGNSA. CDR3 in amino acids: CASSSPGTNNYGYTF. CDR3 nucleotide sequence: TGTGCCAGCAGCTCCCCCGGGACAAATAACTATGGCTACACCTTC.

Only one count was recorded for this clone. The CDR3 reads CASSRNTGNTEAFF. The CDR3 coding sequence is TGTGCCAGCAGCCGAAACACAGGGAACACTGAAGCTTTCTTT. The chain employs TRBV2 and TRBJ1-1; TRBD1 is a possible D gene (5 bases). The CDR3 consists of 14 residues. V gave up 6 bases and J gave up 1 base, with 12 bases separating them. Germline CDR1 reads SNHLY; CDR2 reads FYNNEI.

The CDR3 here is CASSLLGQEGAFF. DNA of the CDR3: TGTGCCAGCAGTTTATTAGGGCAGGAGGGGGCTTTCTTT. This chain joins TRBV28 and TRBJ1-1; possible D gene TRBD1, 5 bases. Trimming took off 1 base at V and 11 bases at J, with 14 bases between the two ends. The CDR3 contains 13 residues. CDR1 is MDHEN and CDR2 is SYDVKM in the germline V gene. The variable domain in full, completed from reference TRBV28 and TRBJ1-1, reads DVKVTQSSRYLVKRTGEKVFLECVQDMDHENMFWYRQDPGLGLRLIYFSYDVKMKEKGDIPEGYSVSREKKERFSLILESASTNQTSMYLCASSLLGQEGAFFGQGTRLTVV.

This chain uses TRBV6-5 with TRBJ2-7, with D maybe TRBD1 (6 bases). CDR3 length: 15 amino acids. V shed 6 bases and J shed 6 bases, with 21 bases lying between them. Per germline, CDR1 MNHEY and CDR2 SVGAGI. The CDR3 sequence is CASSRDLGTRAEQYF. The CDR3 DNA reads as TGTGCCAGCAGCCGTGACCTAGGGACAAGGGCCGAGCAGTACTTC.

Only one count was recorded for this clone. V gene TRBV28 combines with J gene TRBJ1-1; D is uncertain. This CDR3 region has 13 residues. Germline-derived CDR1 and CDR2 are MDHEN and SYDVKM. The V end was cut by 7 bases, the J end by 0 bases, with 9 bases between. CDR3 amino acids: CASTWAMNTEAFF. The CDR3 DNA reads TGTGCCAGCACCTGGGCTATGAACACTGAAGCTTTCTTT.

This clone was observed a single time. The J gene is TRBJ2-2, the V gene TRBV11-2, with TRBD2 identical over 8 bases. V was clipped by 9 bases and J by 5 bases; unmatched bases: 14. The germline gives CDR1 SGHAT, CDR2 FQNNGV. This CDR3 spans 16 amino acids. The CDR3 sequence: CARRRRGGVGTGELFF. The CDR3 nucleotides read TGTGCCAGGCGCCGACGGGGGGGAGTGGGGACCGGGGAGCTGTTTTTT.

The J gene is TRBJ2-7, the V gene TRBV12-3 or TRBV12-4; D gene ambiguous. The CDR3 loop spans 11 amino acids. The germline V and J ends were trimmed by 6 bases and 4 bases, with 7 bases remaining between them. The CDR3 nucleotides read TGTGCCAGCAGCCAACGGTACGAGCAGTACTTC. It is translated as CASSQRYEQYF.

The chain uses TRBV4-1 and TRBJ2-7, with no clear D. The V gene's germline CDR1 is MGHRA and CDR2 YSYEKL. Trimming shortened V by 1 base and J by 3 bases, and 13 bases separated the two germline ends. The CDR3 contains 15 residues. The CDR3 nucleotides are TGCGCCAGCAGCCAAGCTTTTGGTCTTTTCTACGAGCAGTACTTC. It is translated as CASSQAFGLFYEQYF.